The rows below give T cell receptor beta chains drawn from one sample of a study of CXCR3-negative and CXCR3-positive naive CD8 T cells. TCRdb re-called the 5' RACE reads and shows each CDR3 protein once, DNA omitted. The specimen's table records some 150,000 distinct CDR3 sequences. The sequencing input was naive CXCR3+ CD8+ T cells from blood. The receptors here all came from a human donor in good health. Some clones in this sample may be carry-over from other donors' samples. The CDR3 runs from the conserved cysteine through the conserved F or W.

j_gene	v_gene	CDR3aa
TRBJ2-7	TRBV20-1	CSARDRSDYEQYF
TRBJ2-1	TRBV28	CASSLGTVVYNEQFF
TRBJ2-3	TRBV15	CATSRDIEIDTQYF
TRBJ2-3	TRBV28	CASSQLTDTQYF
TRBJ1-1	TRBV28	CASSLSVNTEAFF
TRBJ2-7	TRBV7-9	CASSLGLASPYEQYF
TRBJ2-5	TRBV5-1	CASSLTGQRQETQYF
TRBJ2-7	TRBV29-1	CSVEEGAKSSYEQYF
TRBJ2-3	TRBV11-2	CASSLETVAWDTQYF
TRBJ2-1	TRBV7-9	CASSLRSKDNEQFF
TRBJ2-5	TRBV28	CASSFRDGGYQETQYF
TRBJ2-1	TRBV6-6	CASSLGPSGATNGQFF
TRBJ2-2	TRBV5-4	CASSALGGEDTGELFF
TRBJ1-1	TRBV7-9	CASSLVRQGPEAFF
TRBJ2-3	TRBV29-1	CSALGLANTDTQYF
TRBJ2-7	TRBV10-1	CASSDPAGASYEQYF
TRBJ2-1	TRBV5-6	CASSFGEYEQFF
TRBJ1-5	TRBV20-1	CSARPTGTYSNQPQHF
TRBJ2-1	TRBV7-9	CASSPGQGLADQETQYF
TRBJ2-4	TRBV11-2	CASSQLSGGANIQYF
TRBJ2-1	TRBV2	CASKLAGGQNEQFF
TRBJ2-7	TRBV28	CASSLLGTEQYF
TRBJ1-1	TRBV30	CAWSLGPNTEAFF
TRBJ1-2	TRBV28	CASSPVRQGKNYGYTF
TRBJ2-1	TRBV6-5	CASSRHPGAYNEQFF
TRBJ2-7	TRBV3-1	CASSHRPLGIYEQYF
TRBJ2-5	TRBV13	CASSQRRQEDQETQYF
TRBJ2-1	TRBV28	CASSQTLGLNNEQFF
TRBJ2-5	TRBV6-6	CASSTGPDQETQYF
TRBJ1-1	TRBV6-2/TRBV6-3	CASSYGTGTEAFF
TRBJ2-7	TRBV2	CASKWQVAPSYEQYF
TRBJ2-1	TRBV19	CASSKNPYNEQFF